The 13 T cell receptor beta chains below were found in one sample sequenced in a study of blood T cell repertoires in COVID-19. Some clones are missing from TCRdb's copy, which holds only in-frame ones; the method was immunoSEQ multiplex PCR. The sample contains about 480,000 clones, approximately 89% of which appear only once. Input material: peripheral blood. All receptors derive from a woman between 45 and 60 years old with COVID-19, enrolled during active disease.

The CDR3 loop is CASSLGTGGVIGEQYF. The CDR3 DNA is TGCGCCAGCAGCTTGGGGACAGGGGGCGTAATCGGCGAGCAGTACTTC. The J gene is TRBJ2-7, the V gene TRBV5-1, with TRBD1 identical over 11 bases. The CDR3 consists of 16 residues. Germline loops: CDR1 SGHRS, CDR2 YFSETQ. J was trimmed by 6 bases and V by 0 bases; bases with no gene match: 8.

The chain is built from TRBV9 and TRBJ1-3; 7 positions agree with TRBD1. The CDR3 sequence is 14 residues long. V was clipped by 3 bases and J by 1 base; unmatched bases: 1. CDR1 SGDLS and CDR2 YYNGEE come from the germline V gene. CDR3 sequence (DNA): TGTGCCAGCAGCGAGGGACAGTCTGGAAACACCATATATTTT. This encodes CASSEGQSGNTIYF.

J is TRBJ1-5 and V is TRBV7-2; tentatively, D is TRBD1 (5 bases). Germline CDR1 SGHTA, CDR2 FQGNSA. There are 15 residues in the CDR3. Between the trimmed V and J ends, which lost 7 bases and 3 bases, there was a span of 16 bases. The CDR3 sequence is CASNLAAGHNQPQHF. The DNA of the CDR3 is TGTGCCAGCAATCTGGCGGCGGGGCACAATCAGCCCCAGCATTTT.

The chain joins TRBV4-1 to TRBJ2-3, with TRBD2 identical over 7 bases. This CDR3 is built from 15 residues. Germline V gene data show CDR1 as MGHRA and CDR2 as YSYEKL. The V and J ends lost 5 bases and 0 bases, in that order; junction bases with no gene match: 5. CDR3 bases: TGCGCCAGCAGCAGGCTAGCGGCTAGCACAGATACGCAGTATTTT. Protein product: CASSRLAASTDTQYF.

About this clone itself: The sample contains more than one DNA sequence encoding this CDR3. The rearrangement links TRBV3-1 (or the pseudogene TRBV3-2) to TRBJ1-1, with D possibly matching TRBD1 (6 bases). Germline CDR1 and CDR2: LGHDT and YNNKEL (reference sequence). Trimming removed 0 bases at V and 5 bases at J, with 10 bases between. The CDR3 has 14 residues. The CDR3 region has the DNA TGTGCCAGCAGCCAAGACGGGGGGCGGACTGAAGCTTTCTTT. This sequence encodes CASSQDGGRTEAFF.

This chain joins TRBV7-9 and TRBJ1-3; 7 bases agree with TRBD1. With V trimmed by 4 bases and J by 7 bases, 7 bases remained unmatched. The CDR3 sequence is 14 residues long. Germline CDR1 and CDR2: SEHNR and FQNEAQ (reference sequence). The CDR3 coding sequence is TGTGCCAGCAGCTCATCAGGGGGATGGAACACCATATATTTT. It yields the protein CASSSSGGWNTIYF.

The rearrangement links TRBV7-9 to TRBJ2-1, with 7 bases aligning to TRBD1. Germline V gene sequence: CDR1 SEHNR, CDR2 FQNEAQ (reference sequence). Trimming at V came to 4 bases and at J to 0 bases, leaving 3 bases not matched to a gene. The CDR3 totals 15 residues. The CDR3 coding sequence is TGTGCCAGCAGCTCCGACAGGGACTCCTACAATGAGCAGTTCTTC. Translated, it gives CASSSDRDSYNEQFF.

The CDR3 nucleotides are TGTGCCAGCAGCGTAGCAGGAAATAATGAAAAACTGTTTTTT. Translating it yields CASSVAGNNEKLFF. V and J are TRBV9 and TRBJ1-4, with D hard to call. Germline lookup yields CDR1 SGDLS and CDR2 YYNGEE. This CDR3 comprises 14 residues. V was pared by 0 bases and J by 4 bases, with 7 bases between.

As for this clone: This sample also contains other DNA sequences that code for the same CDR3. V is TRBV5-4 and J is TRBJ1-1; D not resolved. Trimming removed 2 bases from V and 0 bases from J, with 11 bases in between. This CDR3 has 15 residues. The germline V gene encodes CDR1 SGHNT and CDR2 YYREEE (reference sequence). Here the CDR3 reads CASSLPGTVNTEAFF. The CDR3 coding sequence is TGTGCCAGCAGCTTACCGGGAACAGTGAACACTGAAGCTTTCTTT.

The V and J genes are TRBV5-1 and TRBJ2-7; TRBD1 might be the D (6 bases). This CDR3 is built from 14 residues. The V gene lost 6 bases and the J gene lost 0 bases, with 13 bases spanning the gap. Germline V gene sequence: CDR1 SGHRS, CDR2 YFSETQ. CDR3 region: CASNPGTNSYEQYF. CDR3 DNA: TGCGCCAGCAACCCCGGGACAAACTCCTACGAGCAGTACTTC.

The chain is built from TRBV4-1 and TRBJ2-1, with D tentatively TRBD2 (7 bases). CDR1 and CDR2 (germline): MGHRA, YSYEKL. The V and J ends lost 4 bases and 2 bases respectively, with 15 bases between them. This CDR3 has 16 residues. The CDR3 coding sequence is TGCGCCAGCAGCCTCTTAGGGGGGGGCCCCTACAATGAGCAGTTCTTC. Encoded protein: CASSLLGGGPYNEQFF.

This clone was seen more than once but under ten times. The V and J genes are TRBV11-2 and TRBJ2-7; no definite D call. Between the trimmed V and J ends, which lost 0 bases and 5 bases, there was a span of 11 bases. Germline V CDR1 and CDR2: SGHAT, FQNNGV. The CDR3 is 14 residues long. CDR3 sequence (DNA): TGTGCCAGCAGCTTAGATCTCGACATCAACGAGCAGTACTTC. It translates to CASSLDLDINEQYF. Full variable domain (rest looked up from reference TRBV11-2 and TRBJ2-7): EAGVAQSPRYKIIEKRQSVAFWCNPISGHATLYWYQQILGQGPKLLIQFQNNGVVDDSQLPKDRFSAERLKGVDSTLKIQPAKLEDSAVYLCASSLDLDINEQYFGPGTRLTVT.

The chain employs TRBV12-3 or TRBV12-4 and TRBJ1-2; D unclear. The ends were cut back, 8 bases at V and 1 base at J, with 5 bases in the middle. This CDR3 spans 11 amino acids. CDR3 protein: CASLYNYGYTF. The DNA for the CDR3 is TGTGCCAGCCTGTATAACTATGGCTACACCTTC.